This T cell receptor (beta chain) was sequenced in a study of cytomegalovirus exposure and HLA in healthy donors. Looking at the study overall: A data release that came early held approximately 85 million unique TCRs from HLA-typed donors. Assignment to the Caucasian-associated ancestry cluster applied to more than 75% of the approximately 380 genotyped donors.

The PCR ran on 60 Vbeta and 13 Jbeta primers. TCRdb keeps only in-frame clones here, not all; method: immunoSEQ multiplex PCR. The sample consists of 80,000 to 130,000 clones, approximately 68% of them appearing once. The CDR3 spans 13 residues. Trimming removed 5 bases at V and 3 bases at J, with 11 bases between. Germline V gives CDR1 SGHTA, CDR2 FQGNSA. The rearrangement uses TRBV7-2 and TRBJ2-7; no clear D gene. The clonotype comes from a woman aged 18 to 35 in good health and CMV-seropositive. The specimen was PBMCs. The CDR3 spells CASSPVNGYEQYF. The CDR3 bases are TGTGCCAGCAGCCCCGTGAACGGCTACGAGCAGTACTTC.